This T cell receptor (beta chain) is drawn from a study of T cells after yellow fever vaccination. Germline assignment: CDR1 SGHNT and CDR2 YYREEE (reference sequence). Trimming removed 2 bases from V and 0 bases from J, with 6 bases in between. The length of the CDR3 is 13 residues. Each CDR3 protein is one row after TCRdb ran MiXCR on the 5' RACE reads. The data contain some 120,000 distinct CDR3 sequences, 13% to 15% of them seen just once; the ten biggest clones take up approximately 43%. The clonotype originates from a man younger than 35 who received the YFV17D yellow fever vaccine. Sequenced here: CD8+ T cells sorted from PBMCs, sampled 5 days after the yellow fever booster vaccination. The chain uses TRBV5-4 and TRBJ2-7; no definite D call. Here the CDR3 DNA reads TGTGCCAGCAGCTTCGACCTCTCCTACGAGCAGTACTTC. Translated, it gives CASSFDLSYEQYF.